The source of this T cell receptor beta chain is a study of shared clonotypes between healthy human individuals. With regard to this clone: Its antigen is unidentified.

Researchers partitioned CD4+ cells into CD45RA+ naive and CD45RA-negative memory subsets. Original analysis: There were no quality scores in the junction-only immunoSEQ sequences, so filtering differed. Produced via immunoSEQ multiplex PCR; TCRdb's table is partial and in-frame only. V and J calls and clone size are copied from that table; D and trimming were computed from the DNA. The sample gives more than 1.2 million clones, around 98.5% of which show up once; about 0.34% is in the top ten. The junction had 11 bases not matched to a gene; V was cut back by 3 bases and J by 11 bases. CDR3 length equals 15 residues. The germline CDR1 and CDR2 sequences are KGHSH and LQKENI. Broader study findings: Roughly 5% of naive CD4 clonotypes were common to a few donors.

The sequence was obtained from a man in his thirties or forties in good health. The chain uses TRBV18 and TRBJ2-3; 10 nucleotides align to TRBD1. Sequences were obtained from naive CD4+ T cells sorted from blood. Noted subset: CD45RA+ positively selected. CDR3 amino acids: CASSPRTGGWRLQYF. The CDR3 DNA is TGTGCCAGCTCACCTAGGACAGGGGGTTGGAGGTTGCAGTATTTT.